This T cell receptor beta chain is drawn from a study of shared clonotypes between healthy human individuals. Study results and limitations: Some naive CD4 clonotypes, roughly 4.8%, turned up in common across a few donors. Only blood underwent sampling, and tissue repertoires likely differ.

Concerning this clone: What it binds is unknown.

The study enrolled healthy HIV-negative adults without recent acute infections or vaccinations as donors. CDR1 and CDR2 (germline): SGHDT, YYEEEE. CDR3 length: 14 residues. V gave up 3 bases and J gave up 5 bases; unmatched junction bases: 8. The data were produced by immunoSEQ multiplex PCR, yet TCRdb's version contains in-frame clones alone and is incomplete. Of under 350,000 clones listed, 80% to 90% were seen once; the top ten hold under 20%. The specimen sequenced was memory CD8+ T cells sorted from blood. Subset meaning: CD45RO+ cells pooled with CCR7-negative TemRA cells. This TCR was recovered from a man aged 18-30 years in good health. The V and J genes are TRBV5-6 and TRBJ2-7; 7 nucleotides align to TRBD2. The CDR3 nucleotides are TGTGCCAGCAGCTGGGGCGGGAGTCCCAACGAGCAGTACTTC. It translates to CASSWGGSPNEQYF.